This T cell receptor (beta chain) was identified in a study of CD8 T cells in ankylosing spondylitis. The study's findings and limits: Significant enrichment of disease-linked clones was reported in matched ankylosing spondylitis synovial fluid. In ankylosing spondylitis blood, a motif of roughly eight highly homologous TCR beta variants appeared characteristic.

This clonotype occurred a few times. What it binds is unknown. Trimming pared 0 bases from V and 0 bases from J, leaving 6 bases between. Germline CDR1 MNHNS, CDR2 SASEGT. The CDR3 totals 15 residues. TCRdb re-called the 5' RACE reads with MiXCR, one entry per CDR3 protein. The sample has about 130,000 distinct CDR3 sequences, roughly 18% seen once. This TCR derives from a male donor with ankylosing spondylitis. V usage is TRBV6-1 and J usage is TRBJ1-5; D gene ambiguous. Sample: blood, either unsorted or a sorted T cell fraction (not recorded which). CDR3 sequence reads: CASSEAGYSNQPQHF. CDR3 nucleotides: TGTGCCAGCAGTGAAGCGGGGTATAGCAATCAGCCCCAGCATTTT.